This TCR beta chain comes out of a study of T cell repertoires in aging, cancer and after chemotherapy. Study at large: Paired samples before and after chemotherapy came from glioblastoma patients receiving temozolomide-based therapy. About 10 million TCR reads made up the full dataset.

This CDR3 region has 15 residues. CDR1 and CDR2 (germline): MNHEY, SVGAGI. Trimming pared 2 bases from V and 11 bases from J, leaving 16 bases between. Study results and limitations: The repertoire data cannot show anything about immunological memory following chemotherapy.

Amplification of TCR beta used genomic DNA extracted from peripheral blood. This clonotype is termed large. Its antigen is undetermined. Rearranged V-D-J TRB sequences were amplified with a mixed TRB-A/B primer pool. One entry per CDR3 protein results from TCRdb running MiXCR on the multiplex PCR reads. The sample holds around 850 distinct CDR3 sequences, about a quarter seen once. The sequence was collected from a human donor with a solid tumor. Sequencing was done on a sample of blood. This chain links TRBV6-5 with TRBJ1-6; D remains unclear. The CDR3 region has the DNA TGTGCCAGCAGTTACGAGGCGGGCCTTAGAACACCCCTCCACTTT. It yields the protein CASSYEAGLRTPLHF.